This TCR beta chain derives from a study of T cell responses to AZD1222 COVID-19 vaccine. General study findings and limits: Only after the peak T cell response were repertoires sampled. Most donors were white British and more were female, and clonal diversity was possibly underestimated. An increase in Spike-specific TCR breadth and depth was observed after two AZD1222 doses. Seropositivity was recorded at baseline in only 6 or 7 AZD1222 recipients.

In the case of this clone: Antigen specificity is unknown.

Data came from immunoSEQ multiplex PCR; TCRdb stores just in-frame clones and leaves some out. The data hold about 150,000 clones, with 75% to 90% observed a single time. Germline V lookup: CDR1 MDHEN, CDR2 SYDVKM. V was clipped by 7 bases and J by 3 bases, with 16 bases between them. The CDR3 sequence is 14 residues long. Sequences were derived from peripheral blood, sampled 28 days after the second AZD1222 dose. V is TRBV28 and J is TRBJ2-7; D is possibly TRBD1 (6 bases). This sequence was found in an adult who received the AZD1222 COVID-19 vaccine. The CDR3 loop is CASKLQGKLYEQYF. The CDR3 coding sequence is TGTGCCAGCAAATTACAGGGAAAGCTCTACGAGCAGTACTTC. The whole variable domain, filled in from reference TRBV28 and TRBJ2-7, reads DVKVTQSSRYLVKRTGEKVFLECVQDMDHENMFWYRQDPGLGLRLIYFSYDVKMKEKGDIPEGYSVSREKKERFSLILESASTNQTSMYLCASKLQGKLYEQYFGPGTRLTVT.